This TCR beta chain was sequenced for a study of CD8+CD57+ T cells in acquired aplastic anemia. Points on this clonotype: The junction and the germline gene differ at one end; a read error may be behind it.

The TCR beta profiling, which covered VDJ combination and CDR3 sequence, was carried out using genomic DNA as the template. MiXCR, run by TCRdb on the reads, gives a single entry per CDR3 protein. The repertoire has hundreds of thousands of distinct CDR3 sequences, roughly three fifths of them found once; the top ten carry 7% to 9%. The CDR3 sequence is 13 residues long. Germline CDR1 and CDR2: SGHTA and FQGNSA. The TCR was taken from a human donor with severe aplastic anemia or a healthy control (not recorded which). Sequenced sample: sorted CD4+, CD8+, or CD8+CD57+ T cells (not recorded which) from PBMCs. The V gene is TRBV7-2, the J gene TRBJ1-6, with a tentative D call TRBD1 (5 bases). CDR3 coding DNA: TGTGCCGGCAGCTTTGGGGGGGATTCGCCCCTCCACTTT. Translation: CAGSFGGDSPLHF.